Each of the 20 T cell receptor beta chains below was sequenced from the same sample in a study of CD8+CD57+ T cells in acquired aplastic anemia. CDR3 and TCR beta VDJ profiling relied on a genomic DNA template. TCRdb ran MiXCR on the reads and lists one entry per CDR3 protein. The sample consists of roughly 100,000 distinct CDR3 sequences, around 68% of them appearing once. Previously, flow cytometry had revealed CD8+CD57+ cell expansion in the patients chosen for sequencing. The sequenced material came from sorted CD4+, CD8+, or CD8+CD57+ T cells (not recorded which) from PBMCs. The receptors derive from a human donor with aplastic anemia.

The chain links TRBV2 to TRBJ1-6, with D possibly being TRBD1 (5 bases). V lost 8 bases and J lost 6, with 20 bases in between. CDR3 length: 16 amino acids. Germline CDR1 and CDR2: SNHLY and FYNNEI. This CDR3 reads CASCPDWGSPNSPLHF. As DNA, the CDR3 is TGTGCCAGCTGCCCGGACTGGGGCAGCCCTAATTCACCCCTCCACTTT.

About this clonotype itself: The final CDR3 position lacks the conserved phenylalanine or tryptophan, pointing to a likely read error. J is TRBJ2-5 and V is TRBV5-1; no clear D gene. V was cut by 0 bases and J by 3 bases, with 6 bases left in between. From germline, CDR1 is SGHRS and CDR2 YFSETQ. The length of the CDR3 is 13 residues. In nucleotides, the CDR3 is TGCGCCAGCAGCTTGGGTCAAGAAGAGACCCAGTACCTC. It translates to CASSLGQEETQYL.

The genes are TRBV19 and TRBJ1-1; D is possibly TRBD1 (6 bases). The germline V and J ends were trimmed by 4 bases and 4 bases, with 13 bases remaining between them. There are 14 residues in the CDR3. Germline values: CDR1 LNHDA, CDR2 SQIVND (reference sequence). This chain's CDR3 is CASSKDRWGTEAFF. The DNA of the CDR3 is TGTGCCAGTAGTAAGGACAGATGGGGCACTGAAGCTTTCTTT.

The chain employs TRBV10-3 and TRBJ1-2, with TRBD1 matching over 7 bases. The length of the CDR3 is 14 residues. Germline trimming cut 3 bases from V and 5 bases from J; bases unmatched to any gene: 6. Germline values: CDR1 ENHRY, CDR2 SYGVKD. The CDR3 region is CAISETGEGYGYTF. CDR3 nucleotide sequence: TGTGCCATCAGTGAAACAGGGGAGGGGTATGGCTACACCTTC.

CDR3 sequence (DNA): TGTGCCGTCGGCATGACTCGGACTAGCGGGAGGTACCAAGAGACCCAGTACTTC. Translating it yields CAVGMTRTSGRYQETQYF. The chain employs TRBV10-3 and TRBJ2-5; 14 nucleotides align to TRBD2. Germline V gene data show CDR1 as ENHRY and CDR2 as SYGVKD. The CDR3 totals 18 residues. V shed 11 bases and J 0 bases; nucleotides not matched to a gene: 14.

The gene calls are TRBV2 and TRBJ2-7; TRBD1 agrees at 7 bases. The germline V gene has CDR1 SNHLY and CDR2 FYNNEI. This CDR3 spans 12 amino acids. V gave up 7 bases and J gave up 6 bases; unmatched junction bases: 6. The CDR3 DNA reads as TGTGCCAGCACCGACAGGGATTGCGAGCAGTACTTC. It is translated as CASTDRDCEQYF.

This sequence joins TRBV5-1 and TRBJ2-3; D may correspond to TRBD1 or TRBD2 (5 bases each). Trimming cost V 3 bases and J 3 bases, with 14 bases left between them. Germline V gives CDR1 SGHRS, CDR2 YFSETQ. The CDR3 loop spans 15 amino acids. The CDR3 nucleotides read TGCGCCAGCAGCTGGCTTGGGGGAACTACAGATACGCAGTATTTT. Its protein product is CASSWLGGTTDTQYF.

For this clonotype: The junction and the germline gene differ at one end; a read error may be behind it. The chain uses TRBV7-2 and TRBJ2-3; 15 nucleotides align to TRBD2. This CDR3 comprises 12 residues. CDR1 and CDR2 (germline): SGHTA, FQGNSA. The DNA for the CDR3 is TGTGCCAGCAGCATGGGACTAGCGGGGGGTTCTTTT. Amino acid sequence: CASSMGLAGGSF. Using reference TRBV7-2 and TRBJ2-3 for the parts outside the CDR3, the full variable domain is GAGVSQSPSNKVTEKGKDVELRCDPISGHTALYWYRQSLGQGLEFLIYFQGNSAPDKSGLPSDRFSAERTGGSVSTLTIQRTQQEDSAVYLCASSMGLAGGSFGPGTRLTVL.

The chain couples TRBV19 to TRBJ1-1; no reliable D call. The germline V gene has CDR1 LNHDA and CDR2 SQIVND (reference sequence). V lost 8 bases and J 2 bases, leaving 9 bases between the germline ends. The CDR3 totals 12 residues. The CDR3 loop is CASAHFNTEAFF. The DNA for the CDR3 is TGTGCCAGTGCACACTTTAACACTGAAGCTTTCTTT.

This chain connects TRBV7-8 to TRBJ1-2; D possibly corresponds to TRBD1 (5 bases). With 3 bases removed from V and 5 bases from J, the gap between germline ends came to 10 bases. Germline CDR1 reads SGHVS; CDR2 reads FQNEAQ. The CDR3 consists of 13 residues. This CDR3 reads CASSLGTSYGYTF. CDR3 coding DNA: TGTGCCAGCAGCTTGGGGACCTCTTATGGCTACACCTTC.

V gene TRBV24-1 combines with J gene TRBJ2-3; a weak D match, TRBD2 (5 bases). The germline CDR1 and CDR2 sequences are KGHDR and SFDVKD. The CDR3 sequence is 12 residues long. Deletions cut 7 bases from V and 6 bases from J, with 10 bases between. CDR3 bases: TGTGCCACCAGCACCCCGGGGGATACGCAGTATTTT. This translates into CATSTPGDTQYF.

The V gene is TRBV5-8, the J gene TRBJ1-2, with 9 nucleotides matching TRBD1. Per the germline V gene, CDR1 is SGHTS and CDR2 is YDEGEE. The V gene end was trimmed by 4 bases and the J gene end by 7 bases; junction bases not matched to a gene: 5. The CDR3 is made up of 13 amino acids. This CDR3 reads CASSLMGQGGYTF. CDR3 DNA sequence: TGTGCCAGCAGCCTCATGGGACAGGGTGGCTACACCTTC.

This clonotype was detected a few times. The chain uses TRBV6-2 or TRBV6-3 and TRBJ2-7; no clear D gene. Trimming pared 0 bases from V and 1 base from J, leaving 7 bases between. CDR1 MNHEY and CDR2 SVGEGT come from the germline V gene. The CDR3 sequence is 14 residues long. The CDR3 sequence: CASSYSTDSYEQYF. The CDR3 DNA is TGTGCCAGCAGTTACTCGACGGATTCCTACGAGCAGTACTTC.

This chain uses TRBV15 with TRBJ2-2; weak D call: TRBD1 (6 bases). Germline loops: CDR1 LNHNV, CDR2 YYDKDF (reference sequence). Trimming shortened V by 4 bases and J by 5 bases, and 17 bases separated the two germline ends. The CDR3 covers 16 residues. The CDR3, as DNA: TGTGCCACCAGCAACGGGACAACCCTCGGAACCGGGGAGCTGTTTTTT. Amino acids: CATSNGTTLGTGELFF.

This chain joins TRBV15 and TRBJ1-1, with a weak D call TRBD1 (5 bases). There are 15 residues in the CDR3. Between the trimmed V and J ends, which lost 5 bases and 4 bases, there was a span of 17 bases. Germline V gene sequence: CDR1 LNHNV, CDR2 YYDKDF (reference sequence). This CDR3 is CATSPRKGFSTEAFF. In nucleotides, the CDR3 is TGTGCCACCAGCCCCAGGAAGGGGTTCAGCACTGAAGCTTTCTTT.

This clonotype turned up a few times. This chain joins TRBV15 and TRBJ1-3; TRBD1 is a possible D gene (5 bases). Germline V gives CDR1 LNHNV, CDR2 YYDKDF (reference sequence). This CDR3 is 14 amino acids long. Deletions cut 1 base from V and 7 bases from J, with 11 bases between. The CDR3 sequence is CATSRGQGLNTIYF. The CDR3 DNA is TGTGCCACCAGCAGAGGTCAGGGATTGAACACCATATATTTT.

The chain employs TRBV10-3 and TRBJ1-6; 7 nucleotides match TRBD1. Germline CDR1 ENHRY, CDR2 SYGVKD. Trimming cost V 0 bases and J 9 bases; bases outside gene matches: 5. The CDR3 extends over 15 amino acids. DNA of the CDR3: TGTGCCATCAGTGAGTCGCGTGACAGGGCTTCACCCCTCCACTTT. It translates to CAISESRDRASPLHF.

The V and J genes are TRBV24-1 and TRBJ2-6, with a weak D call TRBD1 (5 bases). V lost 9 bases, J lost 0 bases, and 11 bases lay in between. Germline V gene lookup returns CDR1 KGHDR and CDR2 SFDVKD. The CDR3 spans 15 residues. Here the CDR3 DNA reads TGTGCCACCTCGACAGAAATCTCTGGGGCCAACGTCCTGACTTTC. It translates to CATSTEISGANVLTF.

This clonotype was detected only once. The chain recombines TRBV20-1 with TRBJ2-5, with TRBD2 matching over 12 bases. There are 15 residues in the CDR3. V was clipped by 4 bases and J by 2 bases; unmatched bases: 5. Germline V gene lookup returns CDR1 DFQATT and CDR2 SNEGSKA (reference sequence). CDR3 nucleotides: TGCAGTGCTACCGGGACTAGCGGGCCTCAAGAGACCCAGTACTTC. This gives the protein CSATGTSGPQETQYF.

This clonotype was counted many times. The rearrangement links TRBV5-5 to TRBJ2-7; 8 bases are a match to TRBD1. Looked up from germline, CDR1 is SGHKS and CDR2 is YYEKEE (reference sequence). The CDR3 is 11 amino acids. Trimming took 8 bases from V and 6 from J; bases not matched to a gene: 4. The CDR3 DNA follows: TGTGCCAGTACGACAGGGGTCGAGCAGTACTTC. Amino acids: CASTTGVEQYF.